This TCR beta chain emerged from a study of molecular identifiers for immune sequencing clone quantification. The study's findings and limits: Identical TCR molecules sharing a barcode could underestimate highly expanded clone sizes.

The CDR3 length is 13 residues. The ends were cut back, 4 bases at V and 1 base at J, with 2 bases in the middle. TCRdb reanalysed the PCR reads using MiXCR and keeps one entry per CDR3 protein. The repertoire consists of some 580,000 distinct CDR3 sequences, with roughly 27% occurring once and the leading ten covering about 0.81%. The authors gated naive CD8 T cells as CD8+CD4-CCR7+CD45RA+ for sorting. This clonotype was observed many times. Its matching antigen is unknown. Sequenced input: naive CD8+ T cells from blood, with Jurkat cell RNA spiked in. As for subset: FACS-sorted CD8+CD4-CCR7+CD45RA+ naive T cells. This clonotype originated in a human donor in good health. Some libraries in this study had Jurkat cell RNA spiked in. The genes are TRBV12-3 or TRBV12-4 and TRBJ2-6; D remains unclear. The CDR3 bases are TGTGCCAGCAGTTCTTCTGGGGCCAACGTCCTGACTTTC. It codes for CASSSSGANVLTF.